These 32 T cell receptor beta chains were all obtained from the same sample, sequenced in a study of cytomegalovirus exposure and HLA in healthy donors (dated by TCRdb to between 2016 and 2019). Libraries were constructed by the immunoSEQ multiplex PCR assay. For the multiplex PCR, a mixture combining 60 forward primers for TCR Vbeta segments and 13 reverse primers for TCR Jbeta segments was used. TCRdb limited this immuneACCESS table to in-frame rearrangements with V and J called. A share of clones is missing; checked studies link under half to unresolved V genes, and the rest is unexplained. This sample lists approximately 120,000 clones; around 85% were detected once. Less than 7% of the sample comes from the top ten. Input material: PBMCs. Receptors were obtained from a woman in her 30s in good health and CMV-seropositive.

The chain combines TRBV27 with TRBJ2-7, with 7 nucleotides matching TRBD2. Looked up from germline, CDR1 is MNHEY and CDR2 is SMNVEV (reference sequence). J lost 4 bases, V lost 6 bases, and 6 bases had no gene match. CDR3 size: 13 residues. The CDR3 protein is CASRRQGGYEQYF. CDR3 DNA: TGTGCCAGCAGGCGTCAGGGAGGGTACGAGCAGTACTTC.

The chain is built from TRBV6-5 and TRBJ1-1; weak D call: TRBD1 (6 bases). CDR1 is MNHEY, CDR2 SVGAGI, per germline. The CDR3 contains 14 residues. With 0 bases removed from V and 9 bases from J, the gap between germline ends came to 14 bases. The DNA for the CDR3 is TGTGCCAGCAGTTACTCCCCAACCGGGACAAAAGCTTTCTTT. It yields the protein CASSYSPTGTKAFF.

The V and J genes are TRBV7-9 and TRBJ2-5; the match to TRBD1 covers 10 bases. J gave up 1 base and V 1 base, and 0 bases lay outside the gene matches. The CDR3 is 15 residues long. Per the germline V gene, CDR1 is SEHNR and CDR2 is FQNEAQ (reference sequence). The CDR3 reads CASSLGDRGQETQYF. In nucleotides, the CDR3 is TGTGCCAGCAGCTTAGGGGACAGGGGCCAAGAGACCCAGTACTTC.

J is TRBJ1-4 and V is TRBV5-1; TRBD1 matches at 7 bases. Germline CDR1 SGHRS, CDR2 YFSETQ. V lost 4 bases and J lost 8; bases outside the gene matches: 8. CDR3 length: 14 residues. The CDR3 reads CASSPGTESEKLFF. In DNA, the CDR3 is TGCGCCAGCAGCCCCGGGACAGAAAGCGAAAAACTGTTTTTT.

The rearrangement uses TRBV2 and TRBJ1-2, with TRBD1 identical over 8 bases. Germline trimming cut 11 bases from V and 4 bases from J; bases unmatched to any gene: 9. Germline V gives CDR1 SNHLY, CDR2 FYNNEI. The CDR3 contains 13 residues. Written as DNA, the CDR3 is TGTGCCGACTCTTCTGGGACAGGCTATGGCTACACCTTC. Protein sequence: CADSSGTGYGYTF.

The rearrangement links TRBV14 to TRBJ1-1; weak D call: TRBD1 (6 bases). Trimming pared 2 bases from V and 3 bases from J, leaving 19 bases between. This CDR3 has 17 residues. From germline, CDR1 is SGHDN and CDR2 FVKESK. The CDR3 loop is CASSQMGGRGRDTEAFF. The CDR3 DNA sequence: TGTGCCAGCAGCCAAATGGGGGGGCGCGGGAGGGACACTGAAGCTTTCTTT. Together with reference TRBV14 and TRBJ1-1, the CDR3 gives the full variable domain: EAGVTQFPSHSVIEKGQTVTLRCDPISGHDNLYWYRRVMGKEIKFLLHFVKESKQDESGMPNNRFLAERTGGTYSTLKVQPAELEDSGVYFCASSQMGGRGRDTEAFFGQGTRLTVV.

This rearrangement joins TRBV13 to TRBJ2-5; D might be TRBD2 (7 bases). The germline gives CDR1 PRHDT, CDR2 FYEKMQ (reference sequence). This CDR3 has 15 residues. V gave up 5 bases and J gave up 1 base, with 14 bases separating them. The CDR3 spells CASSAGGPRQETQYF. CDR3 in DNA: TGTGCCAGCAGCGCCGGGGGGCCCCGCCAAGAGACCCAGTACTTC.

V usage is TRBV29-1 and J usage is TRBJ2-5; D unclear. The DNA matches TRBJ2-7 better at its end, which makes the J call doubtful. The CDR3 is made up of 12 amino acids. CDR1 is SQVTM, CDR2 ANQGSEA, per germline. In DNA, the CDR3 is TGCAGCGTTGCGGCAGGCCCTTACGAGCAGTACTTC. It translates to CSVAAGPYEQYF.

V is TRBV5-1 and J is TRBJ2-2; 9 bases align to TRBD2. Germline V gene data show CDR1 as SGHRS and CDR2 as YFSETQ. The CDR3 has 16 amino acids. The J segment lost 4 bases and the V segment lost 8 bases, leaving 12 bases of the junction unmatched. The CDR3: CASNTGTSSFTGELFF. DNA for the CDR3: TGCGCCAGTAACACCGGGACTAGCTCTTTCACCGGGGAGCTGTTTTTT. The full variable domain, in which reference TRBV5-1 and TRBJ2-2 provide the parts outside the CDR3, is KAGVTQTPRYLIKTRGQQVTLSCSPISGHRSVSWYQQTPGQGLQFLFEYFSETQRNKGNFPGRFSGRQFSNSRSEMNVSTLELGDSALYLCASNTGTSSFTGELFFGEGSRLTVL.

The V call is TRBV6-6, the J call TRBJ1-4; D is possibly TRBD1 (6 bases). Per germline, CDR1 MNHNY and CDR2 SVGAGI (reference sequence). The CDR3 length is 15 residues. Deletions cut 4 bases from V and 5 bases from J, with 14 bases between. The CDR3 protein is CASSFEGVENEKLFF. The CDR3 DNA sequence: TGTGCCAGCAGTTTCGAGGGGGTGGAAAATGAAAAACTGTTTTTT.

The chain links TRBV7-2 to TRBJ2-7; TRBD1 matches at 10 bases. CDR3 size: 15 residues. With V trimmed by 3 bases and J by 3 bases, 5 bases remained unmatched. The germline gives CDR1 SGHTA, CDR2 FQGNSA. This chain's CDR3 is CASSFYGTGDYEQYF. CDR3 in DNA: TGTGCCAGCAGCTTTTACGGGACAGGGGACTACGAGCAGTACTTC.

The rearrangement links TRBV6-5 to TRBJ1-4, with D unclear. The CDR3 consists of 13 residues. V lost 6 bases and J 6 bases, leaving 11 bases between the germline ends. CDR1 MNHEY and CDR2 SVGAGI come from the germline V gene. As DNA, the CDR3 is TGTGCCAGCAGCGCCCGGGAGTATGAAAAACTGTTTTTT. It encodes CASSAREYEKLFF.

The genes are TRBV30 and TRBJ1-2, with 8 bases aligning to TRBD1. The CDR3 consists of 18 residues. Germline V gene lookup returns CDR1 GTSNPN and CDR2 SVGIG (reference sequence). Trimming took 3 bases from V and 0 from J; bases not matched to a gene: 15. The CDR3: CAWSLFPPDRVANYGYTF. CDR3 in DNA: TGTGCCTGGAGCCTTTTCCCGCCGGACAGGGTTGCTAACTATGGCTACACCTTC.

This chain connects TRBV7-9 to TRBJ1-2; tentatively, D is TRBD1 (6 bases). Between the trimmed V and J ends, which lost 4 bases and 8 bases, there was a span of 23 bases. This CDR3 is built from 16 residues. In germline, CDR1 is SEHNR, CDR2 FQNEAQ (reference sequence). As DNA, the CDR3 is TGTGCCAGCAGCTCTACCCGTAGTGACCTCACAGGGGGCTACACCTTC. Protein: CASSSTRSDLTGGYTF.

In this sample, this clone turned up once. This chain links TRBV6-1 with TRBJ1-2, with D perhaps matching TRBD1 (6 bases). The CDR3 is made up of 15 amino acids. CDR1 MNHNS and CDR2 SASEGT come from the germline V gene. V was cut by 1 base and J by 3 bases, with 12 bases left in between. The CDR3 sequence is CASSEETGWDYGYTF. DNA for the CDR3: TGTGCCAGCAGTGAAGAGACAGGTTGGGACTATGGCTACACCTTC.

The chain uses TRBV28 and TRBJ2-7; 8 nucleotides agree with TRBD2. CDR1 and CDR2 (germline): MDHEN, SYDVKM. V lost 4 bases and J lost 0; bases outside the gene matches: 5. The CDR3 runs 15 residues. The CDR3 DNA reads TGTGCCAGCAGTTCTCCCGCGGGGGGCTCCTACGAGCAGTACTTC. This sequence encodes CASSSPAGGSYEQYF.

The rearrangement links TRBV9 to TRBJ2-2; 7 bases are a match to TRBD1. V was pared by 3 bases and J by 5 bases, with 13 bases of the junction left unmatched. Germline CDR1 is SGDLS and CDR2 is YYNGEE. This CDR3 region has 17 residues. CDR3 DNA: TGTGCCAGCAGCGCCGGGACAGCCCCAAGAGTGACCGGGGAGCTGTTTTTT. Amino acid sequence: CASSAGTAPRVTGELFF.

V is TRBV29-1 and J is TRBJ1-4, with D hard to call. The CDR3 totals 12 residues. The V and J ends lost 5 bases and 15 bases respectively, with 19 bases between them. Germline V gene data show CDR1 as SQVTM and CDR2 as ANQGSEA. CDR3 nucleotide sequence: TGCAGCGTTTTAGACCCCCCGGGTGGGTTGTTTTTT. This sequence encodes CSVLDPPGGLFF.

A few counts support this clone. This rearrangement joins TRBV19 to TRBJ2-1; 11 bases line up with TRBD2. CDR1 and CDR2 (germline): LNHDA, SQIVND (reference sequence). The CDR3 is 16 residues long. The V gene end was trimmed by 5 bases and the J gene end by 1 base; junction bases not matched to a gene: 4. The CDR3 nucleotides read TGTGCCAGTAGTCGAATAGCGGGAGGGTCCTACAATGAGCAGTTCTTC. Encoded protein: CASSRIAGGSYNEQFF.

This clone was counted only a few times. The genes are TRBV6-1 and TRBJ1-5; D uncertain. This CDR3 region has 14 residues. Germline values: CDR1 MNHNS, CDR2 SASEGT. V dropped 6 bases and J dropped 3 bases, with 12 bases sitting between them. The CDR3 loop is CASRLQVLNQPQHF. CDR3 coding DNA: TGTGCCAGCAGACTCCAGGTGCTCAATCAGCCCCAGCATTTT.

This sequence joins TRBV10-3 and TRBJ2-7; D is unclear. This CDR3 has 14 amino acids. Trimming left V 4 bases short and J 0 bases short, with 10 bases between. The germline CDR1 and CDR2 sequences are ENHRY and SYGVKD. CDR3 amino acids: CAISVQQSSYEQYF. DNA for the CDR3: TGTGCCATCAGTGTACAACAGAGCTCCTACGAGCAGTACTTC.

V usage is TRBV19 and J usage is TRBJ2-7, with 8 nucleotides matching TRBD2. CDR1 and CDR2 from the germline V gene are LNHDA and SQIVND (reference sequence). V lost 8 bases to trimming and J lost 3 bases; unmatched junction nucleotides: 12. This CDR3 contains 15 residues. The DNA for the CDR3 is TGTGCCAGTGGAAGTCCAAGCGGGGGAGGCTACGAGCAGTACTTC. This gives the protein CASGSPSGGGYEQYF.

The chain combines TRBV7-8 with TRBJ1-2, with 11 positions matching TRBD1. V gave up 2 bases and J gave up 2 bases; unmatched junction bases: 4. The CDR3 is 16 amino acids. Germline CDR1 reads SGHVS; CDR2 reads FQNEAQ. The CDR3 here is CASSLPGTGGNYGYTF. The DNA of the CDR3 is TGTGCCAGCAGCTTACCCGGGACAGGGGGAAACTATGGCTACACCTTC.

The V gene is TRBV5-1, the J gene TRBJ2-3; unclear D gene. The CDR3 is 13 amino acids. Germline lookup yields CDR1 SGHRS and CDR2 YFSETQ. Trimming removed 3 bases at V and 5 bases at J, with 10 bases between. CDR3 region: CASSSPPKDTQYF. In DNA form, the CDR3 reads TGCGCCAGCAGCTCCCCTCCTAAAGATACGCAGTATTTT.

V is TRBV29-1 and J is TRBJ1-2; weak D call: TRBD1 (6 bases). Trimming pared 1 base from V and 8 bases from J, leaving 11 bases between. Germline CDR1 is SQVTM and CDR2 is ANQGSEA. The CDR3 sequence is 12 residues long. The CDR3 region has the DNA TGCAGCGTTGAAGCACAGGGTAGGGGCTACACCTTC. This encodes CSVEAQGRGYTF.

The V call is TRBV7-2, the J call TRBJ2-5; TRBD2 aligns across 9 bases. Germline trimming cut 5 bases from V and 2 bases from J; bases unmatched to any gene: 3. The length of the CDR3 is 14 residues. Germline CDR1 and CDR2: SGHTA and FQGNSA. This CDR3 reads CASSLGLAQETQYF. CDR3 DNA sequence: TGTGCCAGCAGCCTCGGACTAGCGCAAGAGACCCAGTACTTC. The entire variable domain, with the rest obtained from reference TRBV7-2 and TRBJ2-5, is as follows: GAGVSQSPSNKVTEKGKDVELRCDPISGHTALYWYRQSLGQGLEFLIYFQGNSAPDKSGLPSDRFSAERTGGSVSTLTIQRTQQEDSAVYLCASSLGLAQETQYFGPGTRLLVL.

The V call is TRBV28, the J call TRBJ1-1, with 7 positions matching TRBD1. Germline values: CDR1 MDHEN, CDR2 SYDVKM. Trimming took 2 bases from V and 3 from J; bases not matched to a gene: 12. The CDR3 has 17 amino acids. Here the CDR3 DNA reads TGTGCCAGCAGTTTAACTACAGGGGTTTACGGAGACACTGAAGCTTTCTTT. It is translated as CASSLTTGVYGDTEAFF.

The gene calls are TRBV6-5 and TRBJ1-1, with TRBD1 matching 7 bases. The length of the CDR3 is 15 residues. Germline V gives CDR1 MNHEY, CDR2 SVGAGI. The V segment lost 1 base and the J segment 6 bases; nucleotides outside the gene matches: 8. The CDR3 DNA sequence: TGTGCCAGCAGTTACTGGGAGACAGGGAAGGCTGAAGCTTTCTTT. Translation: CASSYWETGKAEAFF.

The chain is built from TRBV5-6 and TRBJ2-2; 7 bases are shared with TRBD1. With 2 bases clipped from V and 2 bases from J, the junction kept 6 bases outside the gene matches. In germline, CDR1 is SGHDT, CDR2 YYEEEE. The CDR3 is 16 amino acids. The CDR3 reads CASSFSDRANTGELFF. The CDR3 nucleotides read TGTGCCAGCAGCTTCTCCGACAGGGCTAACACCGGGGAGCTGTTTTTT.

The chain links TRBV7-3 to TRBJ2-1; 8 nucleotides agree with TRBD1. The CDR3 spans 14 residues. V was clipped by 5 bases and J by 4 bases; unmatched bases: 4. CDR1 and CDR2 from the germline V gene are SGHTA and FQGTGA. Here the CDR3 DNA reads TGTGCCAGCAGCCCGGGACAGGTTTACAATGAGCAGTTCTTC. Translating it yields CASSPGQVYNEQFF.

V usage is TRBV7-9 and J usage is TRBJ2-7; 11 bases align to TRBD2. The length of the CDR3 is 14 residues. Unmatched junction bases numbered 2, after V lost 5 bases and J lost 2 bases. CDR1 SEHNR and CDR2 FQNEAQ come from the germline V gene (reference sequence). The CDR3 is CASSTSGGPYEQYF. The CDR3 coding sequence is TGTGCCAGCAGCACTAGCGGGGGCCCCTACGAGCAGTACTTC. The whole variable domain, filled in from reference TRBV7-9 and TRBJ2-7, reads DTGVSQNPRHKITKRGQNVTFRCDPISEHNRLYWYRQTLGQGPEFLTYFQNEAQLEKSRLLSDRFSAERPKGSFSTLEIQRTEQGDSAMYLCASSTSGGPYEQYFGPGTRLTVT.

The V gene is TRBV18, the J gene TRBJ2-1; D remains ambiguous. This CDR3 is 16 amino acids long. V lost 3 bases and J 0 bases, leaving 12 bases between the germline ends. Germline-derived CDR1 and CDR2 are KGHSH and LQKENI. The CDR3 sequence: CASSPPSSSSYNEQFF. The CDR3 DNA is TGTGCCAGCTCACCCCCCTCCTCGAGCTCCTACAATGAGCAGTTCTTC.